These T cell receptor beta chains were read from a single sample in a study of human T cells and chemical hapten exposure. TCRdb passed the RACE reads through MiXCR, listing each CDR3 protein once. Counted here are 85,000 to 100,000 distinct CDR3 sequences, roughly a tenth occurring once; the ten biggest clones make up under 3.5%. The sequencing here drew on whole blood, taken in connection with sensitization to the hapten diphenylcyclopropenone (DPC). These receptors all come from a woman aged 55-69 years with alopecia areata. Some clones in this sample may be carry-over from other donors' samples. Both conserved end residues are part of each CDR3. Each record gives: D gene, J gene, clone size, V gene, CDR3 protein, CDR3 DNA. The D gene is left open where the match is weak. Rows give clone size only sometimes, using once, few, many, or a class for an expanded clone.

>TRBD1|TRBJ1-2|many|TRBV7-6
CASSPDRDLYGYTF
TGTGCCAGCAGCCCGGACAGGGATCTTTATGGCTACACCTTC
>NA|TRBJ2-3|once|TRBV7-9
CASSLGPPTDTQYF
TGTGCCAGCAGCCTGGGCCCCCCCACAGATACGCAGTATTTT
>NA|TRBJ1-6|many|TRBV5-1
CASSVGGNNSPLHF
TGCGCCAGCAGTGTCGGGGGGAATAATTCACCCCTCCACTTT
>NA|TRBJ2-1|many|TRBV4-1
CASSQEPGLYNEQFF
TGCGCCAGCAGCCAAGAGCCAGGGCTGTACAATGAGCAGTTCTTC
>TRBD1|TRBJ1-2|NA|TRBV5-6
CASSFPTGDGYTF
TGTGCCAGCAGCTTTCCGACAGGGGATGGCTACACCTTC
>TRBD1|TRBJ1-1|many|TRBV2
CASSSRTGKTEAFF
TGTGCCAGCAGCTCCAGGACAGGGAAGACTGAAGCTTTCTTT
>NA|TRBJ2-7|many|TRBV5-5
CASSSRYEQYF
TGTGCCAGCAGCTCCAGGTACGAGCAGTACTTC
>NA|TRBJ1-3|NA|TRBV10-2
CASRGQGPGNTIYF
TGCGCCAGCAGGGGTCAGGGACCTGGAAACACCATATATTTT
>NA|TRBJ2-7|many|TRBV9
CASSGGGGYEQYF
TGTGCCAGCAGCGGGGGTGGCGGCTACGAGCAGTACTTC
>TRBD2|TRBJ2-1|NA|TRBV5-1
CASSLVAGSSYNEQFF
TGCGCCAGCAGCTTAGTAGCGGGGAGCTCCTACAATGAGCAGTTCTTC
>NA|TRBJ1-4|NA|TRBV12-3/TRBV12-4
CASRSSMTNEKLFF
TGTGCCAGCAGAAGCTCGATGACTAATGAAAAACTGTTTTTT
>NA|TRBJ2-5|many|TRBV7-8
CASRTGRTAQETQYF
TGTGCCAGCAGAACCGGCAGGACAGCACAAGAGACCCAGTACTTC
>NA|TRBJ1-1|few|TRBV27
CASSLLGQHTEAFF
TGTGCCAGCAGTTTATTAGGGCAACACACTGAAGCTTTCTTT
>NA|TRBJ1-4|once|TRBV6-5
CASSYSQVSGEKLFF
TGTGCCAGCAGTTACTCACAGGTCTCAGGGGAAAAACTGTTTTTT
>NA|TRBJ2-7|NA|TRBV11-2
CASGSVGGTYEQYF
TGTGCCAGCGGATCGGTGGGCGGAACCTACGAGCAGTACTTC
>NA|TRBJ2-1|few|TRBV6-2/TRBV6-3
CASSWSQGNEQFF
TGTGCCAGCAGTTGGTCGCAGGGAAATGAGCAGTTCTTC
>NA|TRBJ2-5|NA|TRBV7-9
CASSFVLDQYF
TGTGCCAGCAGCTTTGTCTTGGACCAGTACTTC